Listed below are T cell receptor beta chains from one sample, sequenced in a study of monozygotic twins with inflammatory bowel disease. With the 5' RACE reads reprocessed, TCRdb shows one record per CDR3 protein and no DNA. The ten top clones account for less than 6.5%, within a sample of approximately 300,000 distinct CDR3 sequences. The sample consisted of blood. These receptors were taken from a human donor with ulcerative colitis or Crohn's disease, or a healthy co-twin of an affected twin (not recorded which). CDR3s include the opening cysteine and the closing phenylalanine or tryptophan.

V: TRBV5-6
J: TRBJ2-3
CDR3: CASSLVRDTQYF

V: TRBV5-1
J: TRBJ1-2
CDR3: CASSEIGFYGYTF

V: TRBV7-2
J: TRBJ2-7
CDR3: CASSLDASGRANEQYF

V: TRBV15
J: TRBJ1-6
CDR3: CATSSAYSGGGSPLHF

V: TRBV4-3
J: TRBJ2-6
CDR3: CASSQEPPGGANVLTF

V: TRBV6-2/TRBV6-3
J: TRBJ1-1
CDR3: CASSSIIRENTEAFF

V: TRBV24-1
J: TRBJ2-1
CDR3: CATSDSGGWATSGQYNEQFF

V: TRBV24-1
J: TRBJ2-3
CDR3: CATSDFGAGESDTQYF

V: TRBV18
J: TRBJ2-7
CDR3: CASSPPGTGGSEQYF

V: TRBV12-3/TRBV12-4
J: TRBJ2-7
CDR3: CASRSGRGSYEQYF

V: TRBV7-9
J: TRBJ2-7
CDR3: CASDKGQGVYEQYF

V: TRBV28
J: TRBJ2-3
CDR3: CASSFSPDRNTQYF

V: TRBV29-1
J: TRBJ2-7
CDR3: CSVASGTGGNEQYF

V: TRBV3-1
J: TRBJ2-1
CDR3: CASSQERGPLYNEQFF

V: TRBV5-1
J: TRBJ2-5
CDR3: CASRLAEETQYF

V: TRBV12-3/TRBV12-4
J: TRBJ1-5
CDR3: CASSGTWGVSNQPQHF

V: TRBV29-1
J: TRBJ1-4
CDR3: CSARREGFGALGTNEKLFF

V: TRBV5-1
J: TRBJ2-3
CDR3: CASSLAVGTSGTDTQYF

V: TRBV7-8
J: TRBJ2-5
CDR3: CASSLGGGAQETQYF

V: TRBV7-9
J: TRBJ1-2
CDR3: CASSVGGPYGYTF

V: TRBV20-1
J: TRBJ2-2
CDR3: CSARNQLEAGELFF

V: TRBV9
J: TRBJ2-3
CDR3: CASSGRDWGTDTQYF

V: TRBV18
J: TRBJ1-1
CDR3: CASSPQDGGAEAFF

V: TRBV28
J: TRBJ1-6
CDR3: CASIGGSYNSPLHF

V: TRBV19
J: TRBJ1-5
CDR3: CASSRWSQPQHF

V: TRBV28
J: TRBJ2-1
CDR3: CASSLPGLYNEQFF

V: TRBV5-1
J: TRBJ2-7
CDR3: CASSLSQRGSYEQYF

V: TRBV27
J: TRBJ2-2
CDR3: CASSLLQGEDTGELFF

V: TRBV19
J: TRBJ2-1
CDR3: CASSTSSSYNEQFF

V: TRBV29-1
J: TRBJ2-7
CDR3: CSVEGDMVYEQYF

V: TRBV20-1
J: TRBJ2-7
CDR3: CSARRTGTGYEQYF

V: TRBV11-2
J: TRBJ2-1
CDR3: CASSLETTGTSGRARVSYNEQFF

V: TRBV12-3/TRBV12-4
J: TRBJ1-2
CDR3: CASSHTGTYNNYGYTF

V: TRBV20-1
J: TRBJ2-5
CDR3: CSAGRDKETQYF

V: TRBV20-1
J: TRBJ2-1
CDR3: CSARDSPINEQFF

V: TRBV28
J: TRBJ1-6
CDR3: CASNADSPLHF

V: TRBV7-8
J: TRBJ2-7
CDR3: CASSPSGLVYEQYF

V: TRBV12-3/TRBV12-4
J: TRBJ2-3
CDR3: CASGFRGDTQYF

V: TRBV12-3/TRBV12-4
J: TRBJ2-4
CDR3: CASSFIAGVAKNIQYF

V: TRBV5-1
J: TRBJ1-2
CDR3: CASSLDRANYGYTF

V: TRBV7-8
J: TRBJ2-2
CDR3: CASSKRDRGRTGELFF

V: TRBV14
J: TRBJ1-5
CDR3: CASSRPGTANYYSNQPQHF

V: TRBV27
J: TRBJ2-7
CDR3: CASSLGRPPYEQYF

V: TRBV7-2
J: TRBJ2-3
CDR3: CASSLLGSDTQYF

V: TRBV19
J: TRBJ2-3
CDR3: CASSIGDRRTDTQYF

V: TRBV27
J: TRBJ2-1
CDR3: CASSSSTPGQGYNEQFF